The T cell receptor beta chain under discussion was sequenced for a study of cytomegalovirus exposure and HLA in healthy donors. To note about this clone: Its specificity is not known.

Trimming removed 2 bases at V and 2 bases at J, with 9 bases between. The germline V gene encodes CDR1 KGHSH and CDR2 LQKENI. This CDR3 contains 14 residues. The study, taken as a whole, reports: It was reportedly the case that the classifier diagnosed cytomegalovirus status with high specificity and sensitivity. In a later analysis, most CMV-associated TCR beta chains appeared HLA-restricted. Among TCR sequences, most were rare, though some public TCRs appeared in many donors. As confirmed in vitro, a few CMV-associated chains were specific for CMV antigens.

The study ran its PCR with 60 Vbeta and 13 Jbeta primers. Assay used: immunoSEQ multiplex PCR; TCRdb lists only in-frame clones, some missing. The sample lists under 200,000 clones; around 77% were seen once. The sequence was collected from a man aged 60 to 75 in good health and CMV-seronegative. Sequencing was done on a sample of PBMCs. The J gene is TRBJ1-2, the V gene TRBV18, with D maybe TRBD1 (5 bases). The DNA of the CDR3 is TGTGCCAGCTCACCATCGACAGCAAACTATGGCTACACCTTC. Translation: CASSPSTANYGYTF.